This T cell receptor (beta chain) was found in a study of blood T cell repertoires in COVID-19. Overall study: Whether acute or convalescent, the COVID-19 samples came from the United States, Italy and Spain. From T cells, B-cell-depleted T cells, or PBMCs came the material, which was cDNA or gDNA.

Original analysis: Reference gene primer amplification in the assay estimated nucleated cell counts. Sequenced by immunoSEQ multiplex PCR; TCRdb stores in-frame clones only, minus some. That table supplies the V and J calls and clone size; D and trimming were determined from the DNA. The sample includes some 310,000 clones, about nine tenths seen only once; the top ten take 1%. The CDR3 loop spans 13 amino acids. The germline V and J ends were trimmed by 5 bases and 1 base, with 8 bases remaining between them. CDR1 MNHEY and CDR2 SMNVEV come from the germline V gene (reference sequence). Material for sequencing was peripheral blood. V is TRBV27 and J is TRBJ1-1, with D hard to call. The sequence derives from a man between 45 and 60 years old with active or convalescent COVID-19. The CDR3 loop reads CASSTTANTEAFF. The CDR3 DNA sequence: TGTGCCAGCAGTACCACAGCGAACACTGAAGCTTTCTTT.